This is a list of T cell receptor beta chains from one sample in a study of blood T cell repertoires in COVID-19. Libraries were prepared by immunoSEQ multiplex PCR; TCRdb keeps only in-frame clonotypes and omits some of them. The profile shows fewer than 120,000 clones, more than 75% of them singletons. Sample: peripheral blood. The receptors originated from a woman in her 50s with acute or convalescent COVID-19. The CDR3 runs from the conserved cysteine through the conserved F or W. The D gene is left open where the match is weak. A row's size may be missing; if present it is once, few, many or a size class.

J: TRBJ2-5
D: TRBD2
V: TRBV2
size: NA
CDR3: CASRRLAGESGETQYF
DNA: TGTGCCAGCAGACGACTAGCGGGAGAATCGGGAGAGACCCAGTACTTC

J: TRBJ2-1
D: NA
V: TRBV29-1
size: NA
CDR3: CSVGQLEQFF
DNA: TGCAGCGTTGGACAGCTCGAGCAGTTCTTC

J: TRBJ2-2
D: TRBD1
V: TRBV9
size: NA
CDR3: CASSVTGGTGELFF
DNA: TGTGCCAGCAGCGTAACAGGGGGAACCGGGGAGCTGTTTTTT

J: TRBJ2-5
D: NA
V: TRBV18
size: NA
CDR3: CASSPAGSETQYF
DNA: TGTGCCAGCTCACCCGCAGGATCAGAGACCCAGTACTTC

J: TRBJ2-2
D: TRBD1
V: TRBV6-1
size: NA
CDR3: CASSEVGQGDAGELFF
DNA: TGTGCCAGCAGTGAAGTTGGACAGGGGGACGCCGGGGAGCTGTTTTTT

J: TRBJ2-2
D: TRBD1
V: TRBV2
size: NA
CDR3: CASSPSGTVNTGELFF
DNA: TGTGCCAGCAGTCCATCCGGGACAGTGAACACCGGGGAGCTGTTTTTT

J: TRBJ2-3
D: TRBD2
V: TRBV3-1/TRBV3-2
size: NA
CDR3: CASSQKKTSGGDTQYF
DNA: TGTGCCAGCAGCCAAAAGAAAACTAGCGGTGGGGATACGCAGTATTTT

J: TRBJ1-1
D: NA
V: TRBV6-5
size: NA
CDR3: CASSPTENTEAFF
DNA: TGTGCCAGCAGTCCTACAGAGAACACTGAAGCTTTCTTT

J: TRBJ2-7
D: NA
V: TRBV28
size: NA
CDR3: CASSLKDGEGEQYF
DNA: TGTGCCAGCAGTTTAAAGGACGGTGAGGGCGAGCAGTACTTC

J: TRBJ2-7
D: NA
V: TRBV2
size: NA
CDR3: CASSEGSGVSYEQYF
DNA: TGTGCCAGCAGTGAAGGGTCGGGAGTCTCCTACGAGCAGTACTTC

J: TRBJ1-2
D: NA
V: TRBV18
size: NA
CDR3: CASSPGGVDGYTF
DNA: TGTGCCAGCTCACCAGGAGGGGTTGATGGCTACACCTTC

J: TRBJ2-1
D: TRBD1
V: TRBV16
size: NA
CDR3: CASSQQGVEYNEQFF
DNA: TGTGCCAGCAGCCAACAGGGGGTGGAGTACAATGAGCAGTTCTTC

J: TRBJ2-1
D: TRBD2
V: TRBV6-5
size: NA
CDR3: CASSYSSGRTDEQFF
DNA: TGTGCCAGCAGTTACTCTAGCGGGAGGACAGATGAGCAGTTCTTC

J: TRBJ2-7
D: TRBD2
V: TRBV29-1
size: NA
CDR3: CSVGLAVGEQYF
DNA: TGCAGCGTAGGACTAGCGGTAGGGGAGCAGTACTTC

J: TRBJ2-7
D: TRBD2
V: TRBV24-1
size: NA
CDR3: CATSDGTSGVKYEQYF
DNA: TGTGCCACCAGTGATGGAACTAGCGGGGTCAAATACGAGCAGTACTTC

J: TRBJ2-7
D: NA
V: TRBV27
size: NA
CDR3: CASSSLAGQVEQYF
DNA: TGTGCCAGCAGTTCGCTAGCGGGACAGGTCGAGCAGTACTTC

J: TRBJ1-1
D: NA
V: TRBV29-1
size: NA
CDR3: CSVRAGGDTEAFF
DNA: TGCAGCGTTAGAGCAGGAGGGGACACTGAAGCTTTCTTT

J: TRBJ1-1
D: TRBD1
V: TRBV28
size: NA
CDR3: CASTTRNPGQPLGAFF
DNA: TGTGCCAGCACTACGCGCAACCCGGGACAGCCCCTGGGGGCTTTCTTT

J: TRBJ2-2
D: TRBD2
V: TRBV7-6
size: once
CDR3: CASSLTSGRAGELFF
DNA: TGTGCCAGCAGCTTAACTAGCGGGAGGGCCGGGGAGCTGTTTTTT

J: TRBJ2-3
D: NA
V: TRBV27
size: once
CDR3: CASRTPGNTQYF
DNA: TGTGCCAGCAGGACCCCAGGGAATACGCAGTATTTT

J: TRBJ1-2
D: NA
V: TRBV4-2
size: NA
CDR3: CASSQVSADYGYTF
DNA: TGTGCCAGCAGCCAAGTATCTGCGGACTATGGCTACACCTTC

J: TRBJ2-5
D: NA
V: TRBV7-2
size: NA
CDR3: CASSLVGPSWETQYF
DNA: TGTGCCAGCAGCTTAGTAGGTCCTAGCTGGGAGACCCAGTACTTC

J: TRBJ2-2
D: NA
V: TRBV3-1/TRBV3-2
size: NA
CDR3: CASSKRGDRPIAGELFF
DNA: TGTGCCAGCAGCAAACGGGGGGACAGGCCCATCGCCGGGGAGCTGTTTTTT

J: TRBJ2-5
D: NA
V: TRBV5-1
size: few
CDR3: CASSLQGRQETQYF
DNA: TGCGCCAGCAGCTTACAGGGTCGCCAAGAGACCCAGTACTTC

J: TRBJ1-2
D: TRBD1
V: TRBV7-6
size: NA
CDR3: CASSPGTGGGLYYGYTF
DNA: TGTGCCAGCAGCCCCGGGACAGGGGGCGGACTTTACTATGGCTACACCTTC

J: TRBJ2-3
D: NA
V: TRBV3-1/TRBV3-2
size: NA
CDR3: CASSQDLPRAQYF
DNA: TGTGCCAGCAGCCAAGATCTCCCTCGGGCGCAGTATTTT

J: TRBJ2-7
D: TRBD2
V: TRBV3-1/TRBV3-2
size: NA
CDR3: CASRGGTYEQYF
DNA: TGTGCCAGCAGGGGGGGGACCTACGAGCAGTACTTC

J: TRBJ2-6
D: NA
V: TRBV28
size: NA
CDR3: CASSLRQVPEANVLTF
DNA: TGTGCCAGCAGTTTACGACAAGTCCCTGAGGCCAACGTCCTGACTTTC

J: TRBJ2-7
D: NA
V: TRBV27
size: NA
CDR3: CASSLGYGSPYEQYF
DNA: TGTGCCAGCAGTTTGGGGTACGGGAGTCCCTACGAGCAGTACTTC

J: TRBJ2-2
D: TRBD2
V: TRBV11-2
size: NA
CDR3: CASSRGLAGVGTGELFF
DNA: TGTGCCAGCAGCCGAGGACTAGCGGGAGTCGGCACCGGGGAGCTGTTTTTT

J: TRBJ1-5
D: NA
V: TRBV9
size: NA
CDR3: CASSVGGGVGLHQPQHF
DNA: TGTGCCAGCAGCGTCGGCGGGGGAGTGGGGTTGCATCAGCCCCAGCATTTT

J: TRBJ2-7
D: NA
V: TRBV19
size: many
CDR3: CASSESGTPSYEQYF
DNA: TGTGCCAGTAGTGAATCCGGGACACCTTCCTACGAGCAGTACTTC

J: TRBJ2-1
D: TRBD2
V: TRBV3-1/TRBV3-2
size: NA
CDR3: CASSPYSGSSYNEQFF
DNA: TGTGCCAGCAGCCCGTATAGCGGGAGCTCCTACAATGAGCAGTTCTTC

J: TRBJ1-5
D: NA
V: TRBV6-5
size: NA
CDR3: CASSSGNQPQHF
DNA: TGTGCCAGCAGCTCGGGGAATCAGCCCCAGCATTTT

J: TRBJ2-3
D: TRBD2
V: TRBV7-9
size: NA
CDR3: CASSSIRTSGRGRADTQYF
DNA: TGTGCCAGCAGCTCGATCCGGACTAGCGGGAGAGGAAGGGCAGATACGCAGTATTTT

J: TRBJ2-7
D: TRBD2
V: TRBV5-1
size: NA
CDR3: CASSFGAREGYEQYF
DNA: TGCGCCAGCAGCTTCGGGGCCCGGGAGGGCTACGAGCAGTACTTC

J: TRBJ2-3
D: TRBD2
V: TRBV5-6
size: NA
CDR3: CASRASGRGDTQYF
DNA: TGTGCCAGCAGAGCTAGCGGGAGGGGAGATACGCAGTATTTT

J: TRBJ1-1
D: TRBD1
V: TRBV28
size: NA
CDR3: CASSLPRGGGENTEAFF
DNA: TGTGCCAGCAGTTTACCCCGAGGGGGCGGAGAGAACACTGAAGCTTTCTTT

J: TRBJ2-5
D: TRBD2
V: TRBV6-6
size: few
CDR3: CASSSGTTLQETQYF
DNA: TGTGCCAGCAGTTCCGGGACTACACTACAAGAGACCCAGTACTTC

J: TRBJ2-7
D: TRBD1
V: TRBV6-5
size: NA
CDR3: CASRGQAPYEQYF
DNA: TGTGCCAGCAGGGGACAGGCACCCTACGAGCAGTACTTC

J: TRBJ1-2
D: NA
V: TRBV6-1
size: NA
CDR3: CASSYLGQGNYGYTF
DNA: TGTGCCAGCAGCTACCTAGGGCAGGGTAACTATGGCTACACCTTC

J: TRBJ2-1
D: TRBD1
V: TRBV3-1/TRBV3-2
size: NA
CDR3: CASRPTGVTYNEQFF
DNA: TGTGCCAGCAGACCGACAGGGGTCACCTACAATGAGCAGTTCTTC

J: TRBJ2-1
D: TRBD2
V: TRBV9
size: once
CDR3: CASSRLAGGAGVENEQFF
DNA: TGTGCCAGCAGCCGGTTAGCCGGGGGAGCGGGGGTGGAAAATGAGCAGTTCTTC

J: TRBJ2-3
D: TRBD2
V: TRBV19
size: NA
CDR3: CASSPGGPNTQYF
DNA: TGTGCCAGTAGTCCGGGAGGGCCGAATACGCAGTATTTT

J: TRBJ2-5
D: TRBD1
V: TRBV5-1
size: NA
CDR3: CASSPTGGLETQYF
DNA: TGCGCCAGCAGCCCCACAGGGGGCCTAGAGACCCAGTACTTC

J: TRBJ2-1
D: NA
V: TRBV6-5
size: NA
CDR3: CASRVRGYNEQFF
DNA: TGTGCCAGCCGCGTACGGGGGTACAATGAGCAGTTCTTC

J: TRBJ2-3
D: TRBD1
V: TRBV7-2
size: NA
CDR3: CASSPFRTGLSDTQYF
DNA: TGTGCCAGCAGCCCGTTCAGGACAGGGTTATCAGATACGCAGTATTTT

J: TRBJ1-5
D: NA
V: TRBV18
size: NA
CDR3: CASSTRVHSDQPQHF
DNA: TGTGCCAGCTCCACCCGGGTTCACTCTGATCAGCCCCAGCATTTT

J: TRBJ2-7
D: NA
V: TRBV19
size: NA
CDR3: CASSIGGRSAYEQYF
DNA: TGTGCCAGTAGTATAGGGGGGCGCTCCGCCTACGAGCAGTACTTC

J: TRBJ2-1
D: TRBD2
V: TRBV7-9
size: NA
CDR3: CASSLDGPSGRPKQFF
DNA: TGTGCCAGCAGCTTAGATGGTCCTAGCGGGAGGCCCAAGCAGTTCTTC

J: TRBJ2-1
D: TRBD2
V: TRBV9
size: NA
CDR3: CASSSRDGLAGPSSYNEQFF
DNA: TGTGCCAGCAGCTCCCGGGATGGACTAGCGGGCCCGAGCTCCTACAATGAGCAGTTCTTC

J: TRBJ2-7
D: NA
V: TRBV3-1/TRBV3-2
size: NA
CDR3: CASSQAPGPYEQYF
DNA: TGTGCCAGCAGCCAAGCCCCAGGGCCCTACGAGCAGTACTTC